This T cell receptor beta chain is from a study of blood T cell repertoires in COVID-19. This clone was counted once. Sequencing used immunoSEQ multiplex PCR; TCRdb keeps in-frame clones, though not all of them. The sample has 140,000 or so clones, about 83% seen once; the top ten hold less than 10%. Trimming left V 2 bases short and J 0 bases short, with 5 bases between. The CDR3 is made up of 15 amino acids. Looked up from germline, CDR1 is SGHTA and CDR2 is FQGTGA. The sequenced material came from peripheral blood. This rearrangement joins TRBV7-3 to TRBJ2-6; D is uncertain. The origin of this receptor is a woman between 50 and 59 years old with active or convalescent COVID-19. The CDR3 loop is CASSLGSSGANVLTF. DNA for the CDR3: TGTGCCAGCAGCTTAGGTAGCTCTGGGGCCAACGTCCTGACTTTC.